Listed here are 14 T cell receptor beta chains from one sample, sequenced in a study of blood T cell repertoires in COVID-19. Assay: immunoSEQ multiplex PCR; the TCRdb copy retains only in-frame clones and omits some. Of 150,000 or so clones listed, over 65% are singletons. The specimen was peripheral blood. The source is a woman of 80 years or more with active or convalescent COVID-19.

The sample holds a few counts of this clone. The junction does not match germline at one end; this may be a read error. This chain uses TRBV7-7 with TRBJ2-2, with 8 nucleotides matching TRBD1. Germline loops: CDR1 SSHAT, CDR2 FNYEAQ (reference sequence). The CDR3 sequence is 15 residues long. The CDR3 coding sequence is TGTGCTAGCAGCCGGACAGGGTTGAACACCGGGGAGCTGTTTTTT. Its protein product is CASSRTGLNTGELFF.

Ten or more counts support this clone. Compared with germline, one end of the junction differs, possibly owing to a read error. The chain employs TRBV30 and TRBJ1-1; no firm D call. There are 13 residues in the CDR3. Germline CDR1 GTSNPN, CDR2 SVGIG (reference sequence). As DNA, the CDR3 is TGTGCCTGGAGTAGGCAGGTGAACGCTGAAGCTTTCTTT. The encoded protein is CAWSRQVNAEAFF.

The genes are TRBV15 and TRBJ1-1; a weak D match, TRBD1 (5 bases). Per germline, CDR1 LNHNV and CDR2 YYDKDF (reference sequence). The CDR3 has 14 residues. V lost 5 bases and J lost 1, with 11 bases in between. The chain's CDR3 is CATSPVGANTEAFF. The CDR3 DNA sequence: TGTGCCACCAGCCCAGTAGGGGCGAACACTGAAGCTTTCTTT.

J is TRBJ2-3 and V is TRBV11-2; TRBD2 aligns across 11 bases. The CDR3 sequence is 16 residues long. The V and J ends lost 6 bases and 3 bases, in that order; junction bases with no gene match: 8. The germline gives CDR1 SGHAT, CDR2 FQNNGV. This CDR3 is CASRKIAGGLTDTQYF. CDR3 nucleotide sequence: TGTGCCAGCAGAAAAATAGCGGGGGGGCTTACAGATACGCAGTATTTT.

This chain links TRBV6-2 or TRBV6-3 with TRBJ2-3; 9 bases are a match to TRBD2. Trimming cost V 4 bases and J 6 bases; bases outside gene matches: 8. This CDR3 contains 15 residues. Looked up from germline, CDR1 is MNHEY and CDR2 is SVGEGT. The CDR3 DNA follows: TGTGCCAGCAGTTCCCCTAGCGGGGAGGGGGATACGCAGTATTTT. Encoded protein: CASSSPSGEGDTQYF.

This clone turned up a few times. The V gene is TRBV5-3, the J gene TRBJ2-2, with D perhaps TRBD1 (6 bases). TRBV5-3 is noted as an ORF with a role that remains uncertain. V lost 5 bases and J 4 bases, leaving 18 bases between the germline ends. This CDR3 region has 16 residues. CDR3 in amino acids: CARSGGRGLCTGELFF. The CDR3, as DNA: TGTGCCAGAAGTGGAGGCAGGGGCTTGTGCACCGGGGAGCTGTTTTTT.

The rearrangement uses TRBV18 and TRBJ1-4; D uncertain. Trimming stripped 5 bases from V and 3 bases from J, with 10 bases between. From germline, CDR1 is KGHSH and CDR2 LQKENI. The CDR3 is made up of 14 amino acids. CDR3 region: CASSSGAANEKLFF. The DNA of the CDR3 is TGTGCCAGCTCATCCGGAGCCGCTAATGAAAAACTGTTTTTT.

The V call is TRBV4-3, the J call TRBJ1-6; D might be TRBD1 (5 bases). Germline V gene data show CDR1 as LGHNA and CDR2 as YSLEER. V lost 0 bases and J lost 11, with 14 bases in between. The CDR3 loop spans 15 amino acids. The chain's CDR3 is CASSQDLTEKTPLHF. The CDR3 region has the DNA TGCGCCAGCAGCCAAGATCTGACAGAGAAAACACCCCTCCACTTT.

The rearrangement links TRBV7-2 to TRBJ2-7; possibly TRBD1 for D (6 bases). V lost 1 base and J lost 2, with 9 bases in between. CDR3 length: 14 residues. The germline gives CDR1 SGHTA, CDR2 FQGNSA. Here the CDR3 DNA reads TGTGCCAGCAGCTTAGATGCAGGGGCCTACGAGCAGTACTTC. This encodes CASSLDAGAYEQYF.

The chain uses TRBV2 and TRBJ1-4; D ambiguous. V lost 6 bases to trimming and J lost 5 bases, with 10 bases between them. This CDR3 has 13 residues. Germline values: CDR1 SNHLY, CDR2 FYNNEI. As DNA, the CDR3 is TGTGCCAGCAGGACTGACCAGAATGAAAAACTGTTTTTT. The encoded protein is CASRTDQNEKLFF.

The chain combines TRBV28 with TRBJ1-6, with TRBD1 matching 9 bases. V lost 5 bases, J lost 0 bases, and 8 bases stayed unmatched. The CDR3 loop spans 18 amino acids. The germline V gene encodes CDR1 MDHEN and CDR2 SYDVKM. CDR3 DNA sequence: TGTGCCAGCAGTCTACCCGGACAGGGGAGCTCCTATAATTCACCCCTCCACTTT. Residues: CASSLPGQGSSYNSPLHF. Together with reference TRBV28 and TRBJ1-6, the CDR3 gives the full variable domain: DVKVTQSSRYLVKRTGEKVFLECVQDMDHENMFWYRQDPGLGLRLIYFSYDVKMKEKGDIPEGYSVSREKKERFSLILESASTNQTSMYLCASSLPGQGSSYNSPLHFGNGTRLTVT.

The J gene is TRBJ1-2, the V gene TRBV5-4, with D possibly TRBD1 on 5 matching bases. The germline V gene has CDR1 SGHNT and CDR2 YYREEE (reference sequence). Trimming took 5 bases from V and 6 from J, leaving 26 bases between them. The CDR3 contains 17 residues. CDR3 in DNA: TGTGCCAGCAGTTTGCCTAACAACCGACAGATAGTGGATGGCTACACCTTC. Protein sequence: CASSLPNNRQIVDGYTF.

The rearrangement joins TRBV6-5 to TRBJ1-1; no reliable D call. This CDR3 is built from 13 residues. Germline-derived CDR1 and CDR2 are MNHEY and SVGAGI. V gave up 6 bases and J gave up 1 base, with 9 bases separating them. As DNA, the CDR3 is TGTGCCAGCAGCCGCGGCGGGAACACTGAAGCTTTCTTT. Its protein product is CASSRGGNTEAFF.

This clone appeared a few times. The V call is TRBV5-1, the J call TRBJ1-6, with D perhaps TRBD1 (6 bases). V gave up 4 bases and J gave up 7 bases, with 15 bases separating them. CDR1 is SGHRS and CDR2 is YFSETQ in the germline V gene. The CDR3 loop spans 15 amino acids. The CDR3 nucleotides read TGCGCCAGCAGCGGAACCCCGGGACAAAATTCACCCCTCCACTTT. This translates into CASSGTPGQNSPLHF.